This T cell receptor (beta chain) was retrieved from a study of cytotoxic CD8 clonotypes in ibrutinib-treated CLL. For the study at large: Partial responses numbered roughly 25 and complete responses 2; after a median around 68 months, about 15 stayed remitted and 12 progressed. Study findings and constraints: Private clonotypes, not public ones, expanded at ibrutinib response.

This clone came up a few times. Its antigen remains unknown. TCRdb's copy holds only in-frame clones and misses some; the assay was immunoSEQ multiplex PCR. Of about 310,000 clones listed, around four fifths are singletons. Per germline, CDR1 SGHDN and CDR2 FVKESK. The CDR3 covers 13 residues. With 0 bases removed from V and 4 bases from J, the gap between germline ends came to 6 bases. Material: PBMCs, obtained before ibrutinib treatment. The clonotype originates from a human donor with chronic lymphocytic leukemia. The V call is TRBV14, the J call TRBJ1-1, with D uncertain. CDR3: CASSQEGFTEAFF. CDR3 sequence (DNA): TGTGCCAGCAGCCAAGAAGGGTTCACTGAAGCTTTCTTT.